Listed below are T cell receptor beta chains from one sample, sequenced in a study of blood T cell repertoires in COVID-19. The protocol was immunoSEQ multiplex PCR, while the TCRdb copy is restricted to in-frame clones and leaves out a portion. This sample has approximately 310,000 clones, with 70% to 90% found just once. Sequencing was carried out using peripheral blood. These receptors originate from a woman between 45 and 65 years old who had recovered from COVID-19. CDR3s include the opening cysteine and the closing phenylalanine or tryptophan. D genes are given only for firm matches. Clone size is not always given. Where it is, it says once, few, many or a class for expanded clones.

CASSQGRGTEQFF	TGCGCCAGCAGCCAAGGACGAGGAACTGAGCAGTTCTTC	TRBV4-3	-	TRBJ2-1	-
CSARETTEAFF	TGCAGTGCTAGAGAGACTACTGAAGCTTTCTTT	TRBV20-1	-	TRBJ1-1	-
CASSRSGGAYEQYF	TGTGCCAGCAGCCGTAGCGGGGGGGCCTACGAGCAGTACTTC	TRBV3-1/TRBV3-2	-	TRBJ2-7	TRBD2
CASSYFAGGYNEQFF	TGTGCCAGCAGTTACTTTGCGGGTGGGTACAATGAGCAGTTCTTC	TRBV6-5	-	TRBJ2-1	-
CASSFSTFYNEQFF	TGTGCCAGCAGCTTTTCTACTTTTTACAATGAGCAGTTCTTC	TRBV5-8	-	TRBJ2-1	-
CASTNLRTGYNSPLHF	TGTGCCAGCACCAATCTTCGGACAGGGTATAATTCACCCCTCCACTTT	TRBV7-8	-	TRBJ1-6	TRBD1
CASSPRRDSPYEQYF	TGTGCCAGCAGTCCACGCCGGGACAGCCCCTACGAGCAGTACTTC	TRBV6-2/TRBV6-3	-	TRBJ2-7	TRBD1
CASSPFRSDNEQFF	TGTGCCAGCAGCCCCTTTAGGAGTGACAATGAGCAGTTCTTC	TRBV6-2/TRBV6-3	-	TRBJ2-1	-
CASSRASNYGYTF	TGCGCCAGCAGCCGGGCATCTAACTATGGCTACACCTTC	TRBV4-1	-	TRBJ1-2	-
CAWSWAGIYSPLHF	TGTGCCTGGAGTTGGGCAGGGATTTATTCACCCCTCCACTTT	TRBV30	-	TRBJ1-6	-
CASSQDSSRTREQYF	TGTGCCAGCAGCCAAGATTCCTCGCGGACAAGGGAGCAGTACTTC	TRBV3-1/TRBV3-2	-	TRBJ2-7	-
CASSLGQGAGYTF	TGTGCCAGCAGCTTGGGACAGGGGGCCGGCTACACCTTC	TRBV7-3	-	TRBJ1-2	TRBD1
CASGTGTRASPLHF	TGTGCCAGTGGGACCGGGACAAGAGCTTCACCCCTCCACTTT	TRBV19	-	TRBJ1-6	-
CAISDRQGRAPQPQHF	TGTGCCATCAGTGACCGACAGGGTAGGGCGCCTCAGCCCCAGCATTTT	TRBV10-3	-	TRBJ1-5	TRBD1
CASSLNSGVGDTQYF	TGTGCCAGCAGTTTAAATAGCGGGGTTGGCGATACGCAGTATTTT	TRBV27	once	TRBJ2-3	TRBD2
CASSNLQGINEKLFF	TGTGCCAGCAGCAACCTTCAGGGAATTAATGAAAAACTGTTTTTT	TRBV3-1/TRBV3-2	-	TRBJ1-4	-
CASSDRGPGTEAFF	TGTGCCAGCAGCGACAGGGGGCCCGGCACTGAAGCTTTCTTT	TRBV6-5	-	TRBJ1-1	TRBD1
CAILEDRGGETQYF	TGTGCCATCTTAGAGGACAGGGGCGGAGAGACCCAGTACTTC	TRBV28	-	TRBJ2-5	TRBD1
CASSPPARGNYEQYF	TGTGCCAGCTCACCACCGGCTAGGGGCAACTACGAGCAGTACTTC	TRBV18	once	TRBJ2-7	-
CASSSRQGALRETQYF	TGTGCCAGCAGTTCCCGACAGGGGGCGCTCAGGGAGACCCAGTACTTC	TRBV6-2/TRBV6-3	once	TRBJ2-5	TRBD1
CASSRGLAGNEQFF	TGTGCCAGCAGCCGGGGACTAGCTGGCAATGAGCAGTTCTTC	TRBV9	once	TRBJ2-1	TRBD2
CASSHDRVGTQYF	TGCGCCAGCAGCCACGACAGGGTTGGGACCCAGTACTTC	TRBV4-3	-	TRBJ2-5	TRBD1
CAWSVRGRQPQHF	TGTGCCTGGAGTGTACGGGGTCGGCAGCCCCAGCATTTT	TRBV30	-	TRBJ1-5	-
CASSVVEGGNSPLHF	TGTGCCAGCAGCGTAGTGGAAGGGGGTAATTCACCCCTCCACTTT	TRBV9	-	TRBJ1-6	-
CAWSLFSRGRRTEAFF	TGTGCCTGGAGTCTCTTCTCTAGGGGTAGACGAACTGAAGCTTTCTTT	TRBV30	-	TRBJ1-1	-
CASSQDWGQGGNQPQHF	TGTGCCAGCAGCCAAGATTGGGGACAGGGAGGCAATCAGCCCCAGCATTTT	TRBV4-2	-	TRBJ1-5	TRBD1
CASSITQGGNYGYTF	TGTGCCAGTAGTATAACCCAGGGAGGGAACTATGGCTACACCTTC	TRBV19	-	TRBJ1-2	-
CASSPRGLAKNIQYF	TGTGCCAGTAGTCCCAGGGGATTAGCCAAAAACATTCAGTACTTC	TRBV19	-	TRBJ2-4	-
CASSGPRGGTADTQYF	TGTGCCAGCAGTGGACCTCGTGGCGGGACGGCCGATACGCAGTATTTT	TRBV25-1	-	TRBJ2-3	-
CAIGQVWGRNTEAFF	TGTGCCATAGGACAGGTTTGGGGGAGGAACACTGAAGCTTTCTTT	TRBV10-3	-	TRBJ1-1	TRBD1
CASSATGRNSYEQYF	TGTGCCAGCTCAGCGACAGGGCGGAACTCCTACGAGCAGTACTTC	TRBV18	-	TRBJ2-7	TRBD1
CASSLGGGGGEEQYF	TGTGCCAGCAGCTTAGGAGGCGGGGGAGGGGAGGAGCAGTACTTC	TRBV7-2	-	TRBJ2-7	TRBD2
CASSVGGTTLGELFF	TGCGCCAGCAGCGTAGGAGGGACTACTCTCGGGGAGCTGTTTTTT	TRBV5-1	-	TRBJ2-2	TRBD2
CASSLSSLNEKLFF	TGTGCCAGCAGTTTATCGTCTCTTAATGAAAAACTGTTTTTT	TRBV27	-	TRBJ1-4	-
CATSEGGQGAGEQYF	TGTGCCACCAGTGAAGGTGGACAGGGGGCGGGAGAGCAGTACTTC	TRBV24-1	-	TRBJ2-7	TRBD1
CASSFADRSVGEQYF	TGCGCCAGCAGCTTCGCCGACAGATCCGTTGGCGAGCAGTACTTC	TRBV5-1	-	TRBJ2-7	-
CASSPRQSTNEKLFF	TGTGCCAGCAGCCCACGACAGTCAACTAATGAAAAACTGTTTTTT	TRBV7-6	-	TRBJ1-4	-
CASSVGPNSGANVLTF	TGTGCCAGCAGCGTTGGCCCAAACTCTGGGGCCAACGTCCTGACTTTC	TRBV9	-	TRBJ2-6	-
CASSLSGLAGTSTDTQYF	TGTGCCAGCAGTTTATCCGGACTAGCGGGAACTAGCACAGATACGCAGTATTTT	TRBV28	-	TRBJ2-3	TRBD2
CNSLLNTEAFF	TGCAATAGTCTTCTGAACACTGAAGCTTTCTTT	TRBV20-1	few	TRBJ1-1	-
CASSLELVTGGIEKLFF	TGTGCCAGCAGTTTAGAATTGGTGACAGGGGGCATTGAAAAACTGTTTTTT	TRBV28	-	TRBJ1-4	TRBD1
CASSFLGGRDPSTVNYTF	TGTGCCAGCAGTTTCCTGGGGGGGAGGGACCCCTCTACAGTAAACTACACCTTC	TRBV28	few	TRBJ1-2	-
CATSDAGQKVRGYTF	TGTGCCACCAGTGACGCGGGCCAAAAGGTGCGGGGCTACACCTTC	TRBV24-1	-	TRBJ1-2	-
CASSPRSGLGETQYF	TGTGCCAGCAGCCCTAGGTCGGGGTTGGGGGAGACCCAGTACTTC	TRBV11-2	-	TRBJ2-5	-